The rows below give T cell receptor beta chains drawn from one sample of a study of T cells in Graves' hyperthyroidism and ophthalmopathy. TCRdb reanalysed the multiplex PCR reads using MiXCR and keeps one entry per CDR3 protein. The sample shows 350,000 or so distinct CDR3 sequences, 18% of them seen only once. Sequencing input: blood. These receptors all stem from a woman aged 40 to 49 with Graves' ophthalmopathy. Both conserved end residues are part of each CDR3. D genes are given only for firm matches. Not every row has a clone size; where given, it reads once, few, many or a size class.

TRBV29-1	-	many	TRBJ1-1	CSVEDLSLARANTEAFF	TGCAGCGTTGAAGATCTCTCCCTTGCCCGGGCGAACACTGAAGCTTTCTTT
TRBV6-5	-	many	TRBJ2-6	CASSYFRDPSGANVLTF	TGTGCCAGCAGTTACTTTAGGGATCCCTCTGGGGCCAACGTCCTGACTTTC
TRBV4-1	-	-	TRBJ1-2	CASSQPRLGFNYGYTF	TGCGCCAGCAGCCAACCCCGGCTCGGTTTTAACTATGGCTACACCTTC
TRBV6-1	-	-	TRBJ2-5	CASSEGWEFSPQETQYF	TGTGCCAGCAGTGAAGGGTGGGAGTTCTCCCCACAAGAGACCCAGTACTTC
TRBV2	-	many	TRBJ1-1	CASSEQGYTEAFF	TGTGCCAGCAGTGAGCAGGGGTACACTGAAGCTTTCTTT
TRBV29-1	-	many	TRBJ2-7	CSVEKGLGEQYF	TGCAGCGTTGAAAAGGGTCTGGGAGAGCAGTACTTC
TRBV30	-	many	TRBJ1-1	CAWSGGRYTEAFF	TGTGCCTGGAGTGGGGGCCGCTACACTGAAGCTTTCTTT
TRBV7-8	-	many	TRBJ1-3	CASSHPGSGNTIYF	TGTGCCAGCAGCCACCCAGGGTCCGGAAACACCATATATTTT
TRBV7-2	TRBD2	many	TRBJ2-7	CASSLAGAGGRQQYF	TGTGCCAGCAGCTTAGCTGGAGCGGGAGGGCGTCAGCAGTACTTC
TRBV6-1	-	many	TRBJ2-5	CASSEIGGQGETQYF	TGTGCCAGCAGTGAAATCGGGGGGCAGGGTGAGACCCAGTACTTC
TRBV12-3/TRBV12-4	-	-	TRBJ1-5	CASSHPGNQPQHF	TGTGCCAGCAGCCATCCAGGGAATCAGCCCCAGCATTTT
TRBV7-3	-	many	TRBJ2-2	CASRMNTGELFF	TGTGCCAGCAGGATGAACACCGGGGAGCTGTTTTTT
TRBV2	TRBD1	few	TRBJ1-1	CASSPRDRDPTEAFF	TGTGCCAGCAGTCCGCGGGACAGGGACCCCACTGAAGCTTTCTTT
TRBV7-2	-	many	TRBJ1-5	CASSRDGSINQPQHF	TGTGCCAGCAGTCGTGACGGATCGATCAATCAGCCCCAGCATTTT
TRBV30	-	many	TRBJ2-2	CAWSVPRGTNTGELFF	TGTGCCTGGAGTGTACCTCGGGGAACGAACACCGGGGAGCTGTTTTTT
TRBV12-3/TRBV12-4	-	many	TRBJ2-2	CASSPRVGVGRSTGELFF	TGTGCCAGCAGCCCCCGAGTGGGTGTGGGCAGGAGCACCGGGGAGCTGTTTTTT
TRBV7-2	-	many	TRBJ1-2	CASSYRSNSYGYTF	TGTGCCAGCAGTTACAGGAGCAACTCCTATGGCTACACCTTC
TRBV29-1	TRBD1	once	TRBJ1-2	CSVTRGQGDYGYTF	TGCAGCGTAACCCGAGGACAGGGAGACTATGGCTACACCTTC
TRBV7-2	-	-	TRBJ1-1	CASSQTERNTEAFF	TGCGCCAGCAGCCAAACCGAGCGGAACACTGAAGCTTTCTTT
TRBV5-6	-	many	TRBJ2-5	CASSFRQTQYF	TGTGCCAGCAGCTTCAGGCAGACCCAGTACTTC
TRBV7-8	-	many	TRBJ1-5	CASSLYTDLPQPQHF	TGTGCCAGCAGCTTATATACGGACCTCCCCCAGCCCCAGCATTTT
TRBV4-1	TRBD2	few	TRBJ2-7	CASRLNGLAGSYEQYF	TGCGCCAGCAGACTAAACGGACTAGCGGGCTCCTACGAGCAGTACTTC
TRBV11-2	-	many	TRBJ2-2	CASSLDSLAGGELFF	TGTGCCAGCAGCTTAGATAGCCTAGCCGGCGGGGAGCTGTTTTTT
TRBV13	-	many	TRBJ1-1	CASSLVGRGEAFF	TGTGCCAGCAGCTTAGTGGGCCGGGGTGAAGCTTTCTTT
TRBV15	TRBD1	-	TRBJ2-7	CATSQGTGVYGEQYF	TGTGCCACCAGCCAAGGTACAGGGGTCTATGGCGAGCAGTACTTC
TRBV6-1	TRBD1	many	TRBJ1-3	CASSGTGALSNTIYF	TGTGCCAGCAGCGGCACAGGGGCACTTTCAAACACCATATATTTT
TRBV11-1	TRBD2	many	TRBJ2-7	CASSLAAGGPYEQYF	TGTGCCAGCAGCTTAGCGGCGGGAGGACCCTACGAGCAGTACTTC
TRBV29-1	TRBD1	few	TRBJ2-7	CSVEEVDRSEQYF	TGCAGCGTTGAAGAAGTGGACAGGTCCGAGCAGTACTTC
TRBV10-1	TRBD1	many	TRBJ1-5	CASLHSGTGPDQPQHF	TGCGCCAGCTTACACTCCGGGACAGGGCCTGATCAGCCCCAGCATTTT
TRBV12-3/TRBV12-4	TRBD1	many	TRBJ2-7	CASRRQGKDEQYF	TGTGCCAGCAGGCGACAGGGGAAGGACGAGCAGTACTTC
TRBV20-1	TRBD1	many	TRBJ2-7	CSASRDRGAYEQYF	TGCAGTGCTAGTAGGGACAGGGGGGCCTACGAGCAGTACTTC
TRBV6-2/TRBV6-3	-	many	TRBJ2-7	CASSYSRDFSYEQYF	TGTGCCAGCAGTTACTCCAGGGACTTCTCCTACGAGCAGTACTTC
TRBV20-1	-	many	TRBJ2-7	CSAFSGEFAYEQYF	TGCAGTGCCTTCTCGGGGGAGTTCGCCTACGAGCAGTACTTC
TRBV4-1	TRBD2	many	TRBJ2-1	CASSHPGLAGGEGFF	TGCGCCAGCAGCCACCCCGGACTAGCGGGAGGGGAAGGGTTCTTC
TRBV9	-	many	TRBJ2-2	CASSVVDSGELFF	TGTGCCAGCAGCGTAGTAGATTCCGGGGAGCTGTTTTTT
TRBV6-1	TRBD1	-	TRBJ1-5	CASSEARTGGNQPQHF	TGTGCCAGCAGTGAAGCGAGGACAGGGGGAAATCAGCCCCAGCATTTT
TRBV6-5	-	-	TRBJ2-7	CASKLGQRSYEQYF	TGTGCCAGCAAGTTAGGACAGCGTAGTTACGAGCAGTACTTC
TRBV15	TRBD1	many	TRBJ1-1	CATSRLGTGNTEAFF	TGTGCCACCAGCAGGCTGGGGACAGGAAACACTGAAGCTTTCTTT
TRBV20-1	-	many	TRBJ2-7	CSARDDGVSSYEQYF	TGCAGTGCTAGAGACGACGGGGTTAGCTCCTACGAGCAGTACTTC
TRBV20-1	TRBD1	-	TRBJ2-2	CSAKGDRGRGELFF	TGCAGTGCTAAGGGTGACAGGGGAAGAGGGGAGCTGTTTTTT